This is a list of T cell receptor beta chains from one sample in a study of early T cells in non-severe SARS-CoV-2 infection. TCRdb re-derived calls from the 5' RACE reads in MiXCR, one entry per CDR3 protein. Here the sample spans tens of thousands of distinct CDR3 sequences, 5.5% to 7.5% being singletons. Sequencing used whole blood. Receptors originate from an adult who was a healthcare worker with PCR-confirmed SARS-CoV-2 infection or an uninfected control (not recorded which). Both conserved end residues are part of each CDR3. The D gene is left open where the match is weak. For some rows the clone size is stated as once, few or many, or as a class when expanded; others skip it.

.	TRBV28	TRBJ2-1	.	TGTGCCAGCAGGGGAAACTACAATGAGCAGTTCTTC	CASRGNYNEQFF
.	TRBV20-1	TRBJ1-2	many	TGCAGTGCTAGCTTAGGGGCCTCCAACTATGGCTACACCTTC	CSASLGASNYGYTF
.	TRBV11-2	TRBJ2-5	.	TGTGCCAGCAGCTTAGGTGCGGAGAGGGAGACCCAGTACTTC	CASSLGAERETQYF
.	TRBV5-5	TRBJ1-6	many	TGTGCCAGCAGCGCCCGGACAGAGAATTCACCCCTCCACTTT	CASSARTENSPLHF
TRBD1	TRBV7-2	TRBJ2-3	.	TGTGCCAGCAGCTTACCCGGGACAGGCACAGATACGCAGTATTTT	CASSLPGTGTDTQYF
.	TRBV12-3/TRBV12-4	TRBJ1-1	.	TGTGCCAGCTCCTCCGCAGGGGCTCTGACTGAAGCTTTCTTT	CASSSAGALTEAFF
.	TRBV13	TRBJ2-2	.	TGTGCCAGCAGTTTAGCGCGAGAGAACACCGGGGAGCTGTTTTTT	CASSLARENTGELFF
.	TRBV29-1	TRBJ1-2	.	TGCAGCGTTGAGCGGAGCTATGGCTACTCCTTC	CSVERSYGYSF
TRBD1	TRBV29-1	TRBJ2-2	many	TGCAGCATCAATCAACAGGGGGCCGTCGGGGAGCTGTTTTTT	CSINQQGAVGELFF
TRBD1	TRBV12-3/TRBV12-4	TRBJ1-2	many	TGTGCCAGCAAGGAGACAGGGGTGGGATCCGGCTACACCTTC	CASKETGVGSGYTF
TRBD2	TRBV6-4	TRBJ2-1	many	TGTGCCAGCAGTGACTCAACTAGCGGGGGCATGGAGCAGTTCTTC	CASSDSTSGGMEQFF
.	TRBV6-5	TRBJ2-5	few	TGTGCCAGCGGGCGGGACAGCGGGGAGACCCAGTACTTC	CASGRDSGETQYF
.	TRBV18	TRBJ2-2	medium-sized	TGTGCCAGCTCAAGCGCCGGGGAGCTGTTTTTT	CASSSAGELFF
TRBD2	TRBV15	TRBJ2-1	.	TGTGCCACCAGCAGAGGATTGGCTAGCGGGAGGGCCCTGAGCAATGAGCAGTTCTTC	CATSRGLASGRALSNEQFF
.	TRBV6-2/TRBV6-3	TRBJ1-5	few	TGTGCCAGCAGCCCGCCCGGCCGACAGCCTGTACGGCCCCAGCATTTT	CASSPPGRQPVRPQHF
.	TRBV6-5	TRBJ1-1	.	TGTGCCAGCAGTTACGAAGGGCTCTCGGGCACTGAAGCTTTCTTT	CASSYEGLSGTEAFF
.	TRBV5-1	TRBJ2-7	many	TGCGCCAGCAGCTTGGAGGGTGGGTCCTACGAGCAGTACTTC	CASSLEGGSYEQYF
TRBD1	TRBV29-1	TRBJ1-2	.	TGCAGCGTTGAAGCATCGACAGGGGTCATCACCTTC	CSVEASTGVITF